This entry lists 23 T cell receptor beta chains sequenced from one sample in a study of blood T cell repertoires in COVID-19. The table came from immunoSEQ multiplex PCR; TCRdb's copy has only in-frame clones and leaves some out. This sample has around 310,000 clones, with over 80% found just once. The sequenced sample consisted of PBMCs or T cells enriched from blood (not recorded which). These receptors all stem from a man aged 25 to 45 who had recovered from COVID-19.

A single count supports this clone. The CDR3 nucleotides are TGTGCCAGCAGGGGGGGGAGTTCTTCCTACGAGCAGTACTTC. Encoded protein: CASRGGSSSYEQYF. V gene TRBV6-5 combines with J gene TRBJ2-7; TRBD2 agrees at 7 bases. This CDR3 has 14 residues. Germline CDR1 is MNHEY and CDR2 is SVGAGI. The trim removed 6 bases at V and 1 base at J, leaving 6 bases unmatched.

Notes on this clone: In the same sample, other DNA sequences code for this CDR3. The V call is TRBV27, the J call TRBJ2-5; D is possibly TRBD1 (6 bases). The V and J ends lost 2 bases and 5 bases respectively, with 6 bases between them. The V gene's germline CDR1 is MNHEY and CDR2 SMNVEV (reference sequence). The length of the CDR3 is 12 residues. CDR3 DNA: TGTGCCAGCAGTTTAAGGGGGGAGACCCAGTACTTC. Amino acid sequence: CASSLRGETQYF.

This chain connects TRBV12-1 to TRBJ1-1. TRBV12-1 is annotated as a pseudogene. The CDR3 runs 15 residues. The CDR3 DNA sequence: TGTGCCAGCTCACCCCAAGAGCGGGGGTTGTCTGAAGCTTTCTTT. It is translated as CASSPQERGLSEAFF.

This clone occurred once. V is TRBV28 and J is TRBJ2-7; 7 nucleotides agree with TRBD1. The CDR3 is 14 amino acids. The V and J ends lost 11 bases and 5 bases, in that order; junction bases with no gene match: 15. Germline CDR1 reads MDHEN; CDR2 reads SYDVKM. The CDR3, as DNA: TGTGCCTCTTGGACAGGTGAGGGTCTCGACGAGCAGTACTTC. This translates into CASWTGEGLDEQYF.

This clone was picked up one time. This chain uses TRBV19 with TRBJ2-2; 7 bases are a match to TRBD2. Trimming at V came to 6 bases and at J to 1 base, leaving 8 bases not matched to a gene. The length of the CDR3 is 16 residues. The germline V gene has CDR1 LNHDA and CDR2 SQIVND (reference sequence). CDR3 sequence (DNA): TGTGCCAGTAGCGTCAGGGCGGGGGTGAACACCGGGGAGCTGTTTTTT. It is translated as CASSVRAGVNTGELFF.

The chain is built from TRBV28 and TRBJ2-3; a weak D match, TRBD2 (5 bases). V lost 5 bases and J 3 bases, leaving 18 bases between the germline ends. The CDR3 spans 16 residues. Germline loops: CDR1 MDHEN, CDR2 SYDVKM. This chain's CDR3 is CASSPTPGSRTDTQYF. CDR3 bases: TGTGCCAGCAGTCCAACTCCGGGGAGTCGGACAGATACGCAGTATTTT.

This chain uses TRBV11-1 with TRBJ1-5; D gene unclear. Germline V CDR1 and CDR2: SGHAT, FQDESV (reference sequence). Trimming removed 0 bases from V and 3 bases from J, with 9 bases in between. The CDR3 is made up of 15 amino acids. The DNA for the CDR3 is TGTGCCAGCAGCTTAGCCGCAGGCTCCAATCAGCCCCAGCATTTT. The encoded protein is CASSLAAGSNQPQHF.

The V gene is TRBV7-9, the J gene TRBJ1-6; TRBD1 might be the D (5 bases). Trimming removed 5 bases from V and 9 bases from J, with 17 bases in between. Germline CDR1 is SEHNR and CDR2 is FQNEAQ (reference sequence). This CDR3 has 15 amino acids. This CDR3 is CASSPRQGPGSPLHF. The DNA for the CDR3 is TGTGCCAGCAGCCCCCGGCAGGGTCCGGGTTCACCCCTCCACTTT.

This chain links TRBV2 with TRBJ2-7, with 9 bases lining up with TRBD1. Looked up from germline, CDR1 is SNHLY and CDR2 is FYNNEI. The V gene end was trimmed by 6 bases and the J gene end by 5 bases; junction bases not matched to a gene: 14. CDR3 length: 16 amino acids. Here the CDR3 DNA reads TGTGCCAGCAGCTACGACCGGGACAGGGAATCGGACGAGCAGTACTTC. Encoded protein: CASSYDRDRESDEQYF.

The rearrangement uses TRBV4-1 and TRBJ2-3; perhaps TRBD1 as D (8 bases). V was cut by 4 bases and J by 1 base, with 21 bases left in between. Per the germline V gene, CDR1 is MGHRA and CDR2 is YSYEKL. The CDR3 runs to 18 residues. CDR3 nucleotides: TGCGCCAGCAGCCCTCCCTGGGGACAGGCGGGAGGCACAGATACGCAGTATTTT. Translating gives CASSPPWGQAGGTDTQYF.

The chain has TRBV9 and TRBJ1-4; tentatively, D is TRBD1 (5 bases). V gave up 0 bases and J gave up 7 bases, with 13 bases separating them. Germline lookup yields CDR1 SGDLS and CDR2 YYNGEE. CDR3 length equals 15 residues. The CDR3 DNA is TGTGCCAGCAGCGTAGCGCCAGGGCAGGGTGAAAAACTGTTTTTT. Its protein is CASSVAPGQGEKLFF.

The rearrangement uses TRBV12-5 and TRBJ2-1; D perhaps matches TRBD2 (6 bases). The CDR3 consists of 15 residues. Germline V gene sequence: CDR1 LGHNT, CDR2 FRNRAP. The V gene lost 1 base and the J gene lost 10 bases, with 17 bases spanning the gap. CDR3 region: CASGLGDITGDEQFF. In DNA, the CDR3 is TGTGCTAGTGGTTTGGGAGACATCACGGGGGACGAGCAGTTCTTC.

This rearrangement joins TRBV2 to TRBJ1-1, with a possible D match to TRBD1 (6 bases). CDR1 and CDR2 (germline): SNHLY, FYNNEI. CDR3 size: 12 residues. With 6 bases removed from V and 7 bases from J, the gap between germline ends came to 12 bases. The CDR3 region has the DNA TGTGCCAGCAGCACAGGGAGCATTGAAGCTTTCTTT. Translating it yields CASSTGSIEAFF.

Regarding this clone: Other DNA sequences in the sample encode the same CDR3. CDR3: CASSAGGTYNSPLHF. CDR3 sequence (DNA): TGTGCCAGCAGTGCAGGGGGAACTTATAATTCACCCCTCCACTTT. The V and J genes are TRBV2 and TRBJ1-6; TRBD1 agrees at 7 bases. CDR3 size: 15 residues. CDR1 is SNHLY and CDR2 is FYNNEI in the germline V gene. The junction had 4 bases not matched to a gene; V was cut back by 4 bases and J by 4 bases.

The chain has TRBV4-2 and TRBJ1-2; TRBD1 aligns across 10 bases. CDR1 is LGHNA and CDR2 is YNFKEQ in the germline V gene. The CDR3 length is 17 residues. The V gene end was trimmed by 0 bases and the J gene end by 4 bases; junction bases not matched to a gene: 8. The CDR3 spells CASSQDTGTGDSYGYTF. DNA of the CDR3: TGTGCCAGCAGCCAAGATACCGGGACAGGGGATTCCTATGGCTACACCTTC.

The CDR3 loop is CASSESRLYGYTF. The CDR3 region has the DNA TGTGCCAGCAGTGAATCCAGACTTTATGGCTACACCTTC. The chain is built from TRBV6-1 and TRBJ1-2; no clear D. The CDR3 extends over 13 amino acids. Germline values: CDR1 MNHNS, CDR2 SASEGT. Trimming took off 2 bases at V and 5 bases at J, with 9 bases between the two ends.

CDR3 nucleotide sequence: TGTGCCAGCAGCCACGACGGAGACTATGGCTACACCTTC. As protein: CASSHDGDYGYTF. The rearrangement joins TRBV6-6 to TRBJ1-2; no clear D. Germline lookup yields CDR1 MNHNY and CDR2 SVGAGI (reference sequence). With 6 bases removed from V and 3 bases from J, the gap between germline ends came to 11 bases. CDR3 length equals 13 residues.

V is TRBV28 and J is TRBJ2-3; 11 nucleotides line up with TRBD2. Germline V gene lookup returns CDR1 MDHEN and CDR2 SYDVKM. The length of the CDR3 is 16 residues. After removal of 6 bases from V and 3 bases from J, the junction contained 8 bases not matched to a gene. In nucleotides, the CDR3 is TGTGCCAGCAGGGAGACTAGCGGGGTAGGGACAGATACGCAGTATTTT. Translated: CASRETSGVGTDTQYF.

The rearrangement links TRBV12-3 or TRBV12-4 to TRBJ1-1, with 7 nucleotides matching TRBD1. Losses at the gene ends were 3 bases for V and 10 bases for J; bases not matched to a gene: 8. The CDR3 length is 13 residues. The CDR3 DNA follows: TGTGCCAGCAGTTTTAGCGAGGGGGCCGTAGCTTTCTTT. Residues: CASSFSEGAVAFF.

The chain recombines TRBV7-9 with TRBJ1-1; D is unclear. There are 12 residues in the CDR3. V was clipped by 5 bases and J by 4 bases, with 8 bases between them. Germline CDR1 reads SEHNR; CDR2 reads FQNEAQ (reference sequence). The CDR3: CASSHTPTEAFF. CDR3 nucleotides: TGTGCCAGCAGCCACACGCCCACTGAAGCTTTCTTT.

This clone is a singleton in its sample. CDR3 nucleotides: TGTGCCAGCAGCTCACTAGCGGGGCTTAACACCGGGGAGCTGTTTTTT. Translated: CASSSLAGLNTGELFF. The chain carries TRBV7-2 and TRBJ2-2; TRBD2 agrees at 10 bases. This CDR3 contains 16 residues. V dropped 4 bases and J dropped 2; count of bases not matched to a gene: 4. Germline CDR1 and CDR2: SGHTA and FQGNSA. The complete variable domain, with remaining parts taken from reference TRBV7-2 and TRBJ2-2, reads GAGVSQSPSNKVTEKGKDVELRCDPISGHTALYWYRQSLGQGLEFLIYFQGNSAPDKSGLPSDRFSAERTGGSVSTLTIQRTQQEDSAVYLCASSSLAGLNTGELFFGEGSRLTVL.

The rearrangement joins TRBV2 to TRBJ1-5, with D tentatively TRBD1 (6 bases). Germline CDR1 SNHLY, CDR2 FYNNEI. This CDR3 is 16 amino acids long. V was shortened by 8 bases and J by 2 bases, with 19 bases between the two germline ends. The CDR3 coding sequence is TGTGCCAGCGAGGGGGAGGGGTCGATTGGCAATCAGCCCCAGCATTTT. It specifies CASEGEGSIGNQPQHF. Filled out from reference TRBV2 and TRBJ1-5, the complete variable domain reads EPEVTQTPSHQVTQMGQEVILRCVPISNHLYFYWYRQILGQKVEFLVSFYNNEISEKSEIFDDQFSVERPDGSNFTLKIRSTKLEDSAMYFCASEGEGSIGNQPQHFGDGTRLSIL.

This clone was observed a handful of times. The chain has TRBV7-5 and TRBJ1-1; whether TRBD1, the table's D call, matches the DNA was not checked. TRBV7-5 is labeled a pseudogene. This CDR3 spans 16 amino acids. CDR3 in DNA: TGTGCCAGAAGCTTAGTGGAAAGGGGTTTGGGCACTGAAGCTTTCTTT. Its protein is CARSLVERGLGTEAFF.